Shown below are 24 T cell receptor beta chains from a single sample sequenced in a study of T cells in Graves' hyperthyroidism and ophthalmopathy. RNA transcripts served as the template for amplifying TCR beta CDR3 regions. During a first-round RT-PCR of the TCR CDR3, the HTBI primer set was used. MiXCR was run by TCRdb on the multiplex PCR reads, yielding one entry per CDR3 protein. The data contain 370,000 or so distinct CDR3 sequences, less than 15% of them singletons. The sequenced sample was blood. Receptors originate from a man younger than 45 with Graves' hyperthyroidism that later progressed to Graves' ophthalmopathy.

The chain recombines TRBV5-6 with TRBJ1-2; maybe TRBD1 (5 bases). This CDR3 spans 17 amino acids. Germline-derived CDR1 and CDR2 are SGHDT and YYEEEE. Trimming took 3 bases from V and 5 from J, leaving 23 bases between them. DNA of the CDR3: TGTGCCAGCAGCTCGGCCTCCGACAGCCTCGGGGGGTATGGCTACACCTTC. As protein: CASSSASDSLGGYGYTF. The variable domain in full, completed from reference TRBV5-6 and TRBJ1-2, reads DAGVTQSPTHLIKTRGQQVTLRCSPKSGHDTVSWYQQALGQGPQFIFQYYEEEERQRGNFPDRFSGHQFPNYSSELNVNALLLGDSALYLCASSSASDSLGGYGYTFGSGTRLTVV.

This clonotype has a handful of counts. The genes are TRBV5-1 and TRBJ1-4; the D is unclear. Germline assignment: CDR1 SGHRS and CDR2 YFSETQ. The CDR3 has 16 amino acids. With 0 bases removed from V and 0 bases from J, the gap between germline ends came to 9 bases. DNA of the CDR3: TGCGCCAGCAGCTTGGAGCCTTATACAACTAATGAAAAACTGTTTTTT. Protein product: CASSLEPYTTNEKLFF.

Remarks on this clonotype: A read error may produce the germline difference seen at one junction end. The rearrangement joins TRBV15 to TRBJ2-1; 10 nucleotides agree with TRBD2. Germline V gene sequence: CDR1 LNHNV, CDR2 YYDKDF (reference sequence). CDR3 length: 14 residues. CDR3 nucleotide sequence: TGTGCCGCCAGCAGAGCGGGGGGGCTCAATGAGCAGTTCTTC. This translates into CAASRAGGLNEQFF. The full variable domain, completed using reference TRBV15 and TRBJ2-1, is DAMVIQNPRYQVTQFGKPVTLSCSQTLNHNVMYWYQQKSSQAPKLLFHYYDKDFNNEADTPDNFQSRRPNTSFCFLDIRSPGLGDTAMYLCAASRAGGLNEQFFGPGTRLTVL.

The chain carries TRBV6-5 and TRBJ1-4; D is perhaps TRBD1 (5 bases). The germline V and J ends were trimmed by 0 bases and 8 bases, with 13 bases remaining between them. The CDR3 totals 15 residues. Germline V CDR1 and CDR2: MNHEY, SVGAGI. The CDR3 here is CASSYSAGDREKLFF. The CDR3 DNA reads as TGTGCCAGCAGTTACTCAGCCGGGGACCGGGAAAAACTGTTTTTT.

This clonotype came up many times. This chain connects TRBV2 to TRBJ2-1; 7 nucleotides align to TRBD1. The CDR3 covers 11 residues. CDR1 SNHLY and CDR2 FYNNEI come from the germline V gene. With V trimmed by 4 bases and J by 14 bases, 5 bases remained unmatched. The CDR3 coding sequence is TGTGCCAGCAGTGGACAGGGACGAAAGTTCTTC. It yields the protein CASSGQGRKFF.

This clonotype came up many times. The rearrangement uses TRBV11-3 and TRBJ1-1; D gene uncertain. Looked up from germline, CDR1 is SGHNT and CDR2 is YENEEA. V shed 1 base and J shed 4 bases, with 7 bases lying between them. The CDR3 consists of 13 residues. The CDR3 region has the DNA TGTGCCAGCAGCTTAGGGGGAGCCACTGAAGCTTTCTTT. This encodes CASSLGGATEAFF.

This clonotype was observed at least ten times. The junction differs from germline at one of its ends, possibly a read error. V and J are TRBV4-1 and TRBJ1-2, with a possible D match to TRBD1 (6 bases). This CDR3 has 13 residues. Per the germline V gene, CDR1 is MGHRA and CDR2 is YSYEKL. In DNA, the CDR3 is TGTGCCAGCAGCCAAGAGGGGGGTTATGGCTACACCTTC. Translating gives CASSQEGGYGYTF.

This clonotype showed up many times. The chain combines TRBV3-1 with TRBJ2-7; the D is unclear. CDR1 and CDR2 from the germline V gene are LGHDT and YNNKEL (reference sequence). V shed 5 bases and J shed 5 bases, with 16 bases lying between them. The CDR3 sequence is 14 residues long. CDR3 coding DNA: TGTGCCAGCAGCGACGCCTTGCGGCCCCACGAGCAGTACTTC. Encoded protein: CASSDALRPHEQYF.

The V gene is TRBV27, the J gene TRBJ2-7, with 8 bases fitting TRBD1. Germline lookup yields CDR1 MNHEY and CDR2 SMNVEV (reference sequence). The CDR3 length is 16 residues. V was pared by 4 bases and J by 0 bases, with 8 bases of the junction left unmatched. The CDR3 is CASSSLNRGSSYEQYF. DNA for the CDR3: TGTGCCAGCAGTTCCCTCAACAGGGGGAGCTCCTACGAGCAGTACTTC.

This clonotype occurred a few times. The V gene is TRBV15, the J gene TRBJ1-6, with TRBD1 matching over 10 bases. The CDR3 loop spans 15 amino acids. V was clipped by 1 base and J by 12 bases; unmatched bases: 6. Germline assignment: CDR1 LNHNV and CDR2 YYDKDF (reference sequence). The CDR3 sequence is CATSRGQGASGPLHF. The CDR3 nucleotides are TGTGCCACCAGCAGAGGACAGGGGGCCTCTGGACCCCTCCACTTT.

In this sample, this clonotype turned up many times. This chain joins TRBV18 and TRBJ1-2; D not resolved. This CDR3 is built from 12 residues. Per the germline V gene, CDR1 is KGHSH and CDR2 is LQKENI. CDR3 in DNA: TGTGCGAGTGGACGGCGGAACTATGGCTACACCTTC. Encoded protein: CASGRRNYGYTF.

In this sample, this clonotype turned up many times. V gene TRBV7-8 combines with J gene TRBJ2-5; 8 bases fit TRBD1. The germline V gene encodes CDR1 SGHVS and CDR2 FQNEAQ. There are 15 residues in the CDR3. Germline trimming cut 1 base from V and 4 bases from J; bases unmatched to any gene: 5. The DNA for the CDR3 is TGTGCCAGCAGCTTAGGGCGGACAGGGCGAGAGACCCAGTACTTC. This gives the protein CASSLGRTGRETQYF.

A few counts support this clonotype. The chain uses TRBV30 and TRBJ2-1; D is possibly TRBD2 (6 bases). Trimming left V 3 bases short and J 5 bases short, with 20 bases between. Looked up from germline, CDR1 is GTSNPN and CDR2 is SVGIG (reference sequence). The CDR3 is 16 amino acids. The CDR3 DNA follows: TGTGCCTGGAGCCCCAGGTGGGGGGTCGTTAACAATGAGCAGTTCTTC. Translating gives CAWSPRWGVVNNEQFF.

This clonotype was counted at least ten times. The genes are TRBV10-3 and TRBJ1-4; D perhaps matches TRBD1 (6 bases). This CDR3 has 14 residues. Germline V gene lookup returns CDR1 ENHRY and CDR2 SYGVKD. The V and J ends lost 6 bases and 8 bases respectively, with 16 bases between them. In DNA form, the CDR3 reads TGTGCCATCAGCCCCGGGACACAAAGCGAAAAACTGTTTTTT. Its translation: CAISPGTQSEKLFF.

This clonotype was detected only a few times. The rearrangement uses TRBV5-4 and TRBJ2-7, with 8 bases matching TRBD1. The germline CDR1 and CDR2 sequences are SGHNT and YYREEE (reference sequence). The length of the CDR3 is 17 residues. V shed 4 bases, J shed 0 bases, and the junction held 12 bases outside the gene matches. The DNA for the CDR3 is TGTGCCAGCAGCCCCGACAGGGGACGCCTCCCCTCCTACGAGCAGTACTTC. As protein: CASSPDRGRLPSYEQYF.

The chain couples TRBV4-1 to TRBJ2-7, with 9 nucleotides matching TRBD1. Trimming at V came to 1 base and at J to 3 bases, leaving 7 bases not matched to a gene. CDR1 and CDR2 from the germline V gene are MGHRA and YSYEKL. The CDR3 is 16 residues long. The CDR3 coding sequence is TGCGCCAGCAGCCAAGTTAAAGGGACAGGGCACTACGAGCAGTACTTC. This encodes CASSQVKGTGHYEQYF.

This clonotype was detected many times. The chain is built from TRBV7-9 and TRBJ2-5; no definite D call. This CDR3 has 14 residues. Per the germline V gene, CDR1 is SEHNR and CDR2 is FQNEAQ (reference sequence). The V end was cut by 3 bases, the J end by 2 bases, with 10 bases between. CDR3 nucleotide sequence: TGTGCCAGCAGCTTTCCGGCCCGTCAAGAGACCCAGTACTTC. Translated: CASSFPARQETQYF.

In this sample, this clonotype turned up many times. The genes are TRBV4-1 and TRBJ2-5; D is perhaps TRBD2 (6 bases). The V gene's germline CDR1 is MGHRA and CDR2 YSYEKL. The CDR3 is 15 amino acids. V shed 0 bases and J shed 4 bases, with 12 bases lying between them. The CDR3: CASSQDRGMGETQYF. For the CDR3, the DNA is TGCGCCAGCAGCCAAGATCGGGGGATGGGAGAGACCCAGTACTTC.

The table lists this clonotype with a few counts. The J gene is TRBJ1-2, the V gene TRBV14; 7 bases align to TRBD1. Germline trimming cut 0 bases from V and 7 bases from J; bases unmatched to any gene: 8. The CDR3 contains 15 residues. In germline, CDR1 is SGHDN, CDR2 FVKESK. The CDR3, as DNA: TGTGCCAGCAGCCAAGATCAGGAGGGGGCGCTTGGCTACACCTTC. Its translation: CASSQDQEGALGYTF.

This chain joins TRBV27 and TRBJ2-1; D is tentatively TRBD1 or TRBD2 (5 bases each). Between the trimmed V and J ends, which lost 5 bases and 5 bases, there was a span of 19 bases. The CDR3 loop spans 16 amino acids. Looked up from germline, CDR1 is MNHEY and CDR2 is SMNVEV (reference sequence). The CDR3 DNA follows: TGTGCCAGCAGTCCACCGGATCCGGGACCGGACAATGAGCAGTTCTTC. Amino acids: CASSPPDPGPDNEQFF.

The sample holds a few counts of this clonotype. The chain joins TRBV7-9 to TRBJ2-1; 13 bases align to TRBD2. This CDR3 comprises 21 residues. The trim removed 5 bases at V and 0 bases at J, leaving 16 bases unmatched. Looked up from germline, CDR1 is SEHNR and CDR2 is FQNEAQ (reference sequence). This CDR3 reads CASSLPGLAGPGSPSYNEQFF. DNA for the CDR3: TGTGCCAGCAGCCTGCCGGGACTAGCGGGGCCGGGTTCTCCCTCCTACAATGAGCAGTTCTTC.

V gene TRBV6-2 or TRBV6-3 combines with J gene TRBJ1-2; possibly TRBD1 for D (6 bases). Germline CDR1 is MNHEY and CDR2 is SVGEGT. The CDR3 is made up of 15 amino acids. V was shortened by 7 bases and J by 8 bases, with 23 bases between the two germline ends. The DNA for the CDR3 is TGTGCCAGCACCCAAGGGGGACAATACTCAATGGGCTACACCTTC. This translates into CASTQGGQYSMGYTF.

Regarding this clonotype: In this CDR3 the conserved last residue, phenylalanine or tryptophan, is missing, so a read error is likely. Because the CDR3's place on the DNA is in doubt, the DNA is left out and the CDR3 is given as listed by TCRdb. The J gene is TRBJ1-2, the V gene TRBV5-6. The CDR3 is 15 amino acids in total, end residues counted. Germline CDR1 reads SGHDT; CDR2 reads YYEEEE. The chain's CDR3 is CASSFLGRDHYGYTI.

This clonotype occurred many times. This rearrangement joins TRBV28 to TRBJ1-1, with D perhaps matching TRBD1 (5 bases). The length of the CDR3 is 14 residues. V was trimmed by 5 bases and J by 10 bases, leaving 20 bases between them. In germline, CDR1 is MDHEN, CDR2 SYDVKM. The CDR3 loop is CASSVRGLGWRAFF. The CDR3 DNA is TGTGCCAGCAGTGTGCGGGGCTTAGGGTGGAGAGCTTTCTTT.